Presented here are 30 T cell receptor beta chains from one specimen sequenced in a study of PD-L1 blockade in urothelial cancer. Clones were read by immunoSEQ multiplex PCR, and TCRdb kept only the in-frame ones, dropping some. The sample lists tens of thousands of clones, under 90% occurring once. The source material was PBMCs, sampled around atezolizumab (anti-PD-L1) treatment. The receptors stem from a man between 40 and 49 years old with urothelial cancer.

The chain has TRBV18 and TRBJ1-1, with D unclear. V gave up 2 bases and J gave up 1 base, with 5 bases separating them. The CDR3 extends over 13 amino acids. Per germline, CDR1 KGHSH and CDR2 LQKENI. CDR3: CASSPRGNTEAFF. CDR3 nucleotides: TGTGCCAGCTCACCAAGAGGGAACACTGAAGCTTTCTTT.

CDR3 bases: TGTGCCAGCAGCCCCATTAGCGGATCTGGGGATACGCAGTATTTT. Translation gives CASSPISGSGDTQYF. The J gene is TRBJ2-3, the V gene TRBV11-2; TRBD2 is a possible D gene (6 bases). This CDR3 contains 15 residues. Trimming cost V 5 bases and J 6 bases, with 18 bases left between them. Germline CDR1 and CDR2: SGHAT and FQNNGV.

This clone was counted between two and nine times. The genes are TRBV4-1 and TRBJ1-2; D is undetermined. Germline CDR1 and CDR2: MGHRA and YSYEKL. Trimming removed 2 bases at V and 9 bases at J, with 13 bases between. The CDR3 spans 13 residues. The CDR3 sequence: CASSQPLGESYTF. CDR3 nucleotides: TGCGCCAGCAGCCAACCCCTTGGGGAGAGCTACACCTTC.

For the CDR3, the DNA is TGTGCCAGCAGCCCCACTGGTGGCACAGATACGCAGTATTTT. This gives the protein CASSPTGGTDTQYF. The rearrangement uses TRBV7-8 and TRBJ2-3; D is ambiguous. The CDR3 extends over 14 amino acids. CDR1 is SGHVS, CDR2 FQNEAQ, per germline. The V end was cut by 5 bases, the J end by 1 base, with 10 bases between.

This rearrangement joins TRBV6-1 to TRBJ2-7; D call uncertain. Germline assignment: CDR1 MNHNS and CDR2 SASEGT. This CDR3 spans 12 amino acids. The V gene lost 2 bases and the J gene lost 7 bases, with 9 bases spanning the gap. The CDR3 sequence: CASSEFQREQYF. The CDR3 DNA sequence: TGTGCCAGCAGTGAATTCCAGAGGGAGCAGTACTTC.

The J gene is TRBJ2-7, the V gene TRBV30, with TRBD2 matching 7 bases. Trimming cost V 2 bases and J 2 bases; bases outside gene matches: 9. Per the germline V gene, CDR1 is GTSNPN and CDR2 is SVGIG (reference sequence). This CDR3 contains 15 residues. CDR3 DNA: TGTGCCTGGAGTCCCGCCCTAGCGGCCACCTACGAGCAGTACTTC. Protein sequence: CAWSPALAATYEQYF.

In this sample, this clone turned up a few times. The rearrangement links TRBV4-1 to TRBJ2-7; tentative D call: TRBD2 (6 bases). V was shortened by 1 base and J by 0 bases, with 13 bases between the two germline ends. The germline gives CDR1 MGHRA, CDR2 YSYEKL. The CDR3 has 16 residues. DNA for the CDR3: TGCGCCAGCAGCCAAGGTGGAGGGCGGAGCTCCTACGAGCAGTACTTC. Translating it yields CASSQGGGRSSYEQYF.

The chain has TRBV5-5 and TRBJ2-5, with D perhaps TRBD2 (5 bases). Germline CDR1 reads SGHKS; CDR2 reads YYEKEE (reference sequence). The CDR3 runs 16 residues. Trimming removed 4 bases at V and 1 base at J, with 17 bases between. The DNA of the CDR3 is TGTGCCAGCAGCACCAACCCGAGCGGAGTCCAAGAGACCCAGTACTTC. Translated: CASSTNPSGVQETQYF.

This clone was counted a single time. The CDR3 spells CSCGEETQYF. CDR3 DNA: TGTAGTTGCGGCGAAGAGACCCAGTACTTC. The chain uses TRBV19 and TRBJ2-5; no clear D gene. Germline CDR1 and CDR2: LNHDA and SQIVND (reference sequence). The CDR3 has 10 amino acids.

J is TRBJ1-1 and V is TRBV7-2; unclear D gene. Trimming removed 0 bases at V and 1 base at J, with 3 bases between. The CDR3 contains 13 residues. Germline V gives CDR1 SGHTA, CDR2 FQGNSA. The CDR3 protein is CASSLAGNTEAFF. In nucleotides, the CDR3 is TGTGCCAGCAGCTTAGCCGGGAACACTGAAGCTTTCTTT.

The V and J genes are TRBV7-9 and TRBJ2-2; the match to TRBD1 covers 8 bases. CDR3 length: 17 residues. V lost 0 bases, J lost 7 bases, and 10 bases stayed unmatched. Per germline, CDR1 SEHNR and CDR2 FQNEAQ (reference sequence). The CDR3 DNA is TGTGCCAGCAGCTTAGCGCCAGCAGGGGGCGCTTTCGGGGAGCTGTTTTTT. Residues: CASSLAPAGGAFGELFF. The full variable domain, in which reference TRBV7-9 and TRBJ2-2 provide the parts outside the CDR3, is DTGVSQNPRHKITKRGQNVTFRCDPISEHNRLYWYRQTLGQGPEFLTYFQNEAQLEKSRLLSDRFSAERPKGSFSTLEIQRTEQGDSAMYLCASSLAPAGGAFGELFFGEGSRLTVL.

This clone was detected once. The J gene is TRBJ2-7, the V gene TRBV21-1; the table's D call, TRBD1, has no DNA check behind it. TRBV21-1 is shown as a pseudogene. CDR3 length: 13 residues. The CDR3 DNA is TGTGCCAGCAGACTCAGGGGGCACTACGAGCAGTACTTC. Protein sequence: CASRLRGHYEQYF.

This clone was observed a few times. V and J are TRBV6-5 and TRBJ2-2, with D maybe TRBD2 (5 bases). CDR1 MNHEY and CDR2 SVGAGI come from the germline V gene. This CDR3 has 13 amino acids. Trimming left V 11 bases short and J 4 bases short, with 14 bases between. CDR3 sequence (DNA): TGTGCCTGTGAGGAGCGGAGCACCGGGGAGCTGTTTTTT. Translating gives CACEERSTGELFF.

The V and J genes are TRBV28 and TRBJ1-5; no firm D call. The germline V and J ends were trimmed by 3 bases and 1 base, with 16 bases remaining between them. The CDR3 is made up of 17 amino acids. CDR1 and CDR2 from the germline V gene are MDHEN and SYDVKM. The DNA for the CDR3 is TGTGCCAGCAGTTTTTTCCGCGGGTCCATCAGCAATCAGCCCCAGCATTTT. Translated: CASSFFRGSISNQPQHF.

The chain employs TRBV4-1 and TRBJ2-6; weak D call: TRBD2 (5 bases). Germline-derived CDR1 and CDR2 are MGHRA and YSYEKL. This CDR3 has 17 residues. Trimming took 6 bases from V and 0 from J, leaving 15 bases between them. The chain's CDR3 is CASRNSKGSSGANVLTF. The CDR3, as DNA: TGCGCCAGCAGAAATTCGAAAGGGAGCTCTGGGGCCAACGTCCTGACTTTC.

This clone is labeled medium-sized. The genes are TRBV27 and TRBJ2-7; no definite D call. V gave up 4 bases and J gave up 3 bases, with 13 bases separating them. Germline V lookup: CDR1 MNHEY, CDR2 SMNVEV (reference sequence). The CDR3 runs 14 residues. CDR3 region: CASSWKQTNYEQYF. CDR3 nucleotides: TGTGCCAGCAGTTGGAAACAGACCAACTACGAGCAGTACTTC.

The rearrangement joins TRBV5-5 to TRBJ2-7; TRBD2 aligns across 9 bases. With V trimmed by 2 bases and J by 0 bases, 3 bases remained unmatched. Germline V gives CDR1 SGHKS, CDR2 YYEKEE (reference sequence). This CDR3 region has 15 residues. The CDR3 DNA reads TGTGCCAGCAGCTTCCTTAGCGGGAGCTCCTACGAGCAGTACTTC. Amino acid sequence: CASSFLSGSSYEQYF.

The chain couples TRBV2 to TRBJ2-1, with TRBD2 matching 9 bases. CDR3 length: 17 residues. V dropped 6 bases and J dropped 3; count of bases not matched to a gene: 12. Germline V gene sequence: CDR1 SNHLY, CDR2 FYNNEI. The CDR3 DNA reads as TGTGCCAGCAGCTTGCACGCCTCTAGCGGGGTCTACAATGAGCAGTTCTTC. Amino acid sequence: CASSLHASSGVYNEQFF.

The rearrangement links TRBV27 to TRBJ2-1; 12 bases line up with TRBD2. The CDR3 consists of 17 residues. The trim removed 6 bases at V and 1 base at J, leaving 7 bases unmatched. CDR1 is MNHEY, CDR2 SMNVEV, per germline (reference sequence). This chain's CDR3 is CASSPTSGRLSYNEQFF. The DNA of the CDR3 is TGTGCCAGCAGCCCCACTAGCGGGAGGCTGTCCTACAATGAGCAGTTCTTC.

The chain is built from TRBV19 and TRBJ1-1, with D possibly TRBD1 on 6 matching bases. This CDR3 comprises 15 residues. Germline V CDR1 and CDR2: LNHDA, SQIVND (reference sequence). Trimming cost V 4 bases and J 0 bases, with 12 bases left between them. CDR3 DNA: TGTGCCAGTAGTAATGGACAGATTATGAACACTGAAGCTTTCTTT. It encodes CASSNGQIMNTEAFF.

For the CDR3, the DNA is TGTGCCAGCCATGAGGACAGGGGGCACACTGAAGCTTTCTTT. It translates to CASHEDRGHTEAFF. The gene calls are TRBV2 and TRBJ1-1, with 11 bases lining up with TRBD1. Unmatched junction bases numbered 5, after V lost 8 bases and J lost 3 bases. In germline, CDR1 is SNHLY, CDR2 FYNNEI. CDR3 size: 14 residues.

The chain combines TRBV6-6 with TRBJ2-3; 7 nucleotides match TRBD1. Germline assignment: CDR1 MNHNY and CDR2 SVGAGI (reference sequence). The CDR3 length is 16 residues. Trimming cost V 6 bases and J 1 base; bases outside gene matches: 10. The CDR3 protein is CASSPSGTGGTDTQYF. As DNA, the CDR3 is TGTGCCAGCAGCCCATCCGGAACAGGGGGCACAGATACGCAGTATTTT.

V and J are TRBV5-6 and TRBJ2-2, with 9 nucleotides matching TRBD2. Germline V gene lookup returns CDR1 SGHDT and CDR2 YYEEEE. The CDR3 runs 15 residues. V was clipped by 4 bases and J by 13 bases; unmatched bases: 14. The CDR3 nucleotides are TGTGCCAGCAGCCCCTCTGCTAGCGGGAAGGTTGGGCTGTTTTTT. It translates to CASSPSASGKVGLFF.

The chain employs TRBV28 and TRBJ2-7, with 7 bases identical to TRBD1. Germline CDR1 reads MDHEN; CDR2 reads SYDVKM. This CDR3 has 12 residues. After removal of 6 bases from V and 6 bases from J, the junction contained 5 bases not matched to a gene. CDR3 DNA sequence: TGTGCCAGCAGATTTACAGGGGCCGAGCAGTACTTC. Its translation: CASRFTGAEQYF. The entire variable domain, with the rest obtained from reference TRBV28 and TRBJ2-7, is as follows: DVKVTQSSRYLVKRTGEKVFLECVQDMDHENMFWYRQDPGLGLRLIYFSYDVKMKEKGDIPEGYSVSREKKERFSLILESASTNQTSMYLCASRFTGAEQYFGPGTRLTVT.

The chain joins TRBV5-5 to TRBJ1-1; D is uncertain. V lost 0 bases, J lost 7 bases, and 13 bases lay in between. This CDR3 region has 14 residues. CDR1 and CDR2 (germline): SGHKS, YYEKEE (reference sequence). The CDR3 protein is CASSLAGAGDEAFF. CDR3 nucleotide sequence: TGTGCCAGCAGCTTGGCGGGAGCAGGCGATGAAGCTTTCTTT.

V usage is TRBV7-6 and J usage is TRBJ2-3, with D unclear. Germline CDR1 and CDR2: SGHVS and FNYEAQ. V lost 5 bases and J lost 4, with 16 bases in between. The CDR3 runs 15 residues. CDR3 residues: CASSQTVVASDTQYF. The CDR3 DNA follows: TGTGCCAGCAGCCAGACCGTCGTAGCCTCAGATACGCAGTATTTT. The full variable domain, rest sourced from reference TRBV7-6 and TRBJ2-3, is GAGVSQSPRYKVTKRGQDVALRCDPISGHVSLYWYRQALGQGPEFLTYFNYEAQQDKSGLPNDRFSAERPEGSISTLTIQRTEQRDSAMYRCASSQTVVASDTQYFGPGTRLTVL.

V usage is TRBV10-2 and J usage is TRBJ1-5, with D tentatively TRBD1 (5 bases). The CDR3 loop spans 13 amino acids. Trimming removed 6 bases from V and 5 bases from J, with 11 bases in between. Germline V gene data show CDR1 as WSHSY and CDR2 as SAAADI. Written as DNA, the CDR3 is TGCGCCAGCAGCCAGGGTTTAGATCAGCCCCAGCATTTT. Its translation: CASSQGLDQPQHF.

The rearrangement joins TRBV9 to TRBJ1-2; 9 bases match TRBD1. The CDR3 is 13 residues long. Germline values: CDR1 SGDLS, CDR2 YYNGEE. V shed 3 bases and J 8 bases; nucleotides not matched to a gene: 5. CDR3 in DNA: TGTGCCAGCAGCGGAGGGACAGGGCTAGGCTACACCTTC. Its translation: CASSGGTGLGYTF.

V usage is TRBV30 and J usage is TRBJ2-3; possible D gene TRBD2, 6 bases. CDR3 length: 14 residues. Germline V gene lookup returns CDR1 GTSNPN and CDR2 SVGIG (reference sequence). The ends were cut back, 3 bases at V and 7 bases at J, with 17 bases in the middle. The CDR3 region has the DNA TGTGCCTGGAGCGGCGGGGTGGGAATAAATACGCAGTATTTT. Its translation: CAWSGGVGINTQYF.

This clone showed up just a few times. The chain carries TRBV7-2 and TRBJ2-1; possible D gene TRBD1, 5 bases. V gave up 0 bases and J gave up 2 bases, with 11 bases separating them. Germline CDR1 is SGHTA and CDR2 is FQGNSA. CDR3 length equals 16 residues. CDR3 protein: CASSLASGFTYNEQFF. For the CDR3, the DNA is TGTGCCAGCAGCTTAGCGTCAGGGTTCACCTACAATGAGCAGTTCTTC.